This T cell receptor beta chain was sequenced during a study of STAT5B mutations in CD4+ large granular lymphocyte leukemia. Study-level results: Compared with healthy controls (2/35), patient top clones favored TRBV06 (8/27).

Generated by immunoSEQ multiplex PCR, the TCRdb table keeps only in-frame clones and is missing some. The sample has about 34,000 clones, less than 70% seen once. Per the germline V gene, CDR1 is LGHNA and CDR2 is YSLEER. The CDR3 runs 13 residues. A remark on this clone: Antigen: not known.

Specimen: CD4+ T cells from blood buffy coats. The TCR sequence derives from a human donor in good health. This chain uses TRBV4-3 with TRBJ2-5; D not certain. The better agreement between TRBJ2-7 and the DNA end casts doubt on the J call. The CDR3 region has the DNA TGCGCCAGCAGCCAAGATCTGGGATACGAGCAGTACTTC. The encoded protein is CASSQDLGYEQYF.